The next 29 T cell receptor beta chains were all read from a single sample in a study of blood T cell repertoires in COVID-19. The protocol was immunoSEQ multiplex PCR, while the TCRdb copy is restricted to in-frame clones and leaves out a portion. Among around 60,000 clones listed, around 84% were seen once. The sequencing input was peripheral blood. Receptor source: a woman aged 55-69 years with acute or convalescent COVID-19.

The V gene is TRBV15, the J gene TRBJ1-1; D perhaps matches TRBD1 (5 bases). V was clipped by 4 bases and J by 4 bases, with 22 bases between them. The CDR3 spans 17 residues. Per the germline V gene, CDR1 is LNHNV and CDR2 is YYDKDF (reference sequence). This chain's CDR3 is CATSMGREGSSSTEAFF. The DNA of the CDR3 is TGTGCCACCAGCATGGGACGGGAGGGGTCCTCGAGCACTGAAGCTTTCTTT.

The chain couples TRBV4-2 to TRBJ1-2; no clear D gene. The germline V and J ends were trimmed by 0 bases and 4 bases, with 9 bases remaining between them. The V gene's germline CDR1 is LGHNA and CDR2 YNFKEQ. The CDR3 consists of 14 residues. The CDR3 sequence: CASSQDQSGYGYTF. As DNA, the CDR3 is TGTGCCAGCAGCCAAGACCAATCGGGCTATGGCTACACCTTC.

J is TRBJ1-4 and V is TRBV2; the D gene is possibly TRBD1 (6 bases). Germline V gene lookup returns CDR1 SNHLY and CDR2 FYNNEI. The CDR3 totals 16 residues. The V end was cut by 2 bases, the J end by 5 bases, with 15 bases between. The CDR3 nucleotides read TGTGCCAGCAGTGAACGCACGGCAGGGGCGAATGAAAAACTGTTTTTT. Translating gives CASSERTAGANEKLFF.

The J gene is TRBJ2-7, the V gene TRBV30, with D hard to call. The CDR3 is 15 amino acids. Germline V gene data show CDR1 as GTSNPN and CDR2 as SVGIG (reference sequence). V shed 3 bases and J shed 1 base, with 16 bases lying between them. The CDR3 here is CAWSGTVPVSYEQYF. CDR3 coding DNA: TGTGCCTGGAGCGGTACAGTACCAGTTTCCTACGAGCAGTACTTC. Drawing the rest from reference TRBV30 and TRBJ2-7, the complete variable domain is SQTIHQWPATLVQPVGSPLSLECTVEGTSNPNLYWYRQAAGRGLQLLFYSVGIGQISSEVPQNLSASRPQDRQFILSSKKLLLSDSGFYLCAWSGTVPVSYEQYFGPGTRLTVT.

The CDR3: CASSLGSNTEAFF. The CDR3 DNA is TGTGCCAGCAGCTTGGGGAGTAACACTGAAGCTTTCTTT. The rearrangement uses TRBV13 and TRBJ1-1; no clear D gene. The CDR3 length is 13 residues. V gave up 3 bases and J gave up 2 bases, with 7 bases separating them. The germline CDR1 and CDR2 sequences are PRHDT and FYEKMQ (reference sequence).

This clone showed up just once. The chain employs TRBV2 and TRBJ1-3, with D possibly TRBD1 on 5 matching bases. The CDR3 contains 13 residues. Trimming stripped 7 bases from V and 2 bases from J, with 9 bases between. Germline V CDR1 and CDR2: SNHLY, FYNNEI. The CDR3 bases are TGTGCCAGCATCAGGGCCGCTGGAAACACCATATATTTT. Translating it yields CASIRAAGNTIYF.

This chain links TRBV4-1 with TRBJ1-2, with D unclear. The germline V gene has CDR1 MGHRA and CDR2 YSYEKL. V lost 1 base and J lost 0, with 6 bases in between. The CDR3 is 14 residues long. CDR3 sequence: CASSQVIANYGYTF. In DNA form, the CDR3 reads TGCGCCAGCAGCCAAGTCATTGCTAACTATGGCTACACCTTC.

The genes are TRBV25-1 and TRBJ2-3; TRBD1 matches 8 bases. V lost 5 bases and J lost 3; bases outside the gene matches: 4. CDR1 and CDR2 from the germline V gene are MGHDK and SYGVNS. The CDR3 length is 14 residues. The CDR3 nucleotides read TGTGCCAGCAGTCCCTGGACAGGGACAGATACGCAGTATTTT. This sequence encodes CASSPWTGTDTQYF.

The chain uses TRBV6-5 and TRBJ1-2; possible D gene TRBD1, 5 bases. V was clipped by 6 bases and J by 5 bases, with 13 bases between them. CDR3 length: 13 residues. The V gene's germline CDR1 is MNHEY and CDR2 SVGAGI. Here the CDR3 DNA reads TGTGCCAGCAGACCGGGGACTGTTTATGGCTACACCTTC. This translates into CASRPGTVYGYTF.

This clone was observed once. V usage is TRBV7-2 and J usage is TRBJ1-6; 9 bases are shared with TRBD1. Germline V lookup: CDR1 SGHTA, CDR2 FQGNSA. The CDR3 has 16 amino acids. Losses at the gene ends were 5 bases for V and 8 bases for J; bases not matched to a gene: 10. CDR3 sequence (DNA): TGTGCCAGCAGCGCCCCTGGGACAGGGTTAGATTCACCCCTCCACTTT. Protein product: CASSAPGTGLDSPLHF.

The chain couples TRBV4-1 to TRBJ1-3; D is perhaps TRBD1 (6 bases). This CDR3 comprises 16 residues. The V gene lost 3 bases and the J gene lost 0 bases, with 12 bases spanning the gap. Per germline, CDR1 MGHRA and CDR2 YSYEKL. CDR3 in DNA: TGCGCCAGCAGCCATCCTGGACAGTTCTCTGGAAACACCATATATTTT. Translation gives CASSHPGQFSGNTIYF.

This clone has only a few counts. The rearrangement links TRBV10-2 to TRBJ1-1; 8 bases align to TRBD1. The CDR3 contains 13 residues. V shed 8 bases, J shed 3 bases, and the junction held 5 bases outside the gene matches. Germline V gene lookup returns CDR1 WSHSY and CDR2 SAAADI. The CDR3 sequence: CASGQGWDTEAFF. CDR3 in DNA: TGCGCCAGCGGACAGGGTTGGGACACTGAAGCTTTCTTT.

This rearrangement joins TRBV5-1 to TRBJ2-1; the match to TRBD1 covers 7 bases. CDR3 length: 14 residues. From germline, CDR1 is SGHRS and CDR2 YFSETQ. Trimming cost V 4 bases and J 5 bases; bases outside gene matches: 6. The CDR3 region is CASSVTGVNNEQFF. CDR3 DNA sequence: TGCGCCAGCAGCGTAACAGGGGTGAACAATGAGCAGTTCTTC.

V gene TRBV13 combines with J gene TRBJ2-3, with D unresolved. V lost 5 bases and J 0 bases, leaving 6 bases between the germline ends. From germline, CDR1 is PRHDT and CDR2 FYEKMQ (reference sequence). The CDR3 covers 13 residues. The CDR3 coding sequence is TGTGCCAGCAGCGACTCTAGCACAGATACGCAGTATTTT. Its translation is CASSDSSTDTQYF.

The chain joins TRBV29-1 to TRBJ2-2, with 7 nucleotides matching TRBD1. Germline trimming cut 4 bases from V and 4 bases from J; bases unmatched to any gene: 9. This CDR3 comprises 15 residues. Looked up from germline, CDR1 is SQVTM and CDR2 is ANQGSEA. The CDR3 DNA follows: TGCAGCGTTGCCTTTGCGACAGGGAGCACCGGGGAGCTGTTTTTT. Translated, it gives CSVAFATGSTGELFF.

The chain uses TRBV21-1 and TRBJ1-5. TRBV21-1 is classified as a pseudogene. CDR3 length: 18 amino acids. This chain's CDR3 is CASSKEIGGAGGNQPQHF. CDR3 nucleotides: TGTGCCAGCAGCAAAGAAATCGGAGGGGCAGGAGGCAATCAGCCCCAGCATTTT.

The chain links TRBV28 to TRBJ1-2; TRBD1 might be the D (6 bases). Per the germline V gene, CDR1 is MDHEN and CDR2 is SYDVKM. The CDR3 has 14 amino acids. V lost 10 bases and J 4 bases, leaving 19 bases between the germline ends. In nucleotides, the CDR3 is TGTGCCACCCACCCATTACAGGGTTTCTATGGCTACACCTTC. As protein: CATHPLQGFYGYTF.

The chain uses TRBV5-1 and TRBJ1-2; TRBD1 agrees at 12 bases. Looked up from germline, CDR1 is SGHRS and CDR2 is YFSETQ. The CDR3 runs to 15 residues. The V segment lost 3 bases and the J segment 7 bases; nucleotides outside the gene matches: 7. This chain's CDR3 is CASSWGQGALGGYTF. The CDR3 region has the DNA TGCGCCAGCAGCTGGGGACAGGGGGCGTTGGGTGGCTACACCTTC.

This clone was counted a few times. The chain has TRBV3-1 (or the pseudogene TRBV3-2) and TRBJ1-5, with no clear D. This CDR3 is 14 amino acids long. Per germline, CDR1 LGHDT and CDR2 YNNKEL (reference sequence). With 4 bases removed from V and 4 bases from J, the gap between germline ends came to 11 bases. In DNA, the CDR3 is TGTGCCAGCAGCCCCGAAGGAGGAAATCAGCCCCAGCATTTT. Encoded protein: CASSPEGGNQPQHF.

The rearrangement uses TRBV5-1 and TRBJ1-3, with D maybe TRBD1 (5 bases). Trimming left V 1 base short and J 0 bases short, with 11 bases between. The CDR3 sequence is 16 residues long. Germline loops: CDR1 SGHRS, CDR2 YFSETQ. This CDR3 reads CASSLIGGVSGNTIYF. The CDR3 coding sequence is TGCGCCAGCAGCTTGATCGGGGGAGTCTCTGGAAACACCATATATTTT. Variable domain in full (rest from reference TRBV5-1 and TRBJ1-3): KAGVTQTPRYLIKTRGQQVTLSCSPISGHRSVSWYQQTPGQGLQFLFEYFSETQRNKGNFPGRFSGRQFSNSRSEMNVSTLELGDSALYLCASSLIGGVSGNTIYFGEGSWLTVV.

The chain carries TRBV7-2 and TRBJ2-4; a possible D gene is TRBD2 (7 bases). V shed 5 bases and J shed 6 bases, with 14 bases lying between them. There are 14 residues in the CDR3. Germline V gene sequence: CDR1 SGHTA, CDR2 FQGNSA. CDR3: CASSLGGPRNIQYF. For the CDR3, the DNA is TGTGCCAGCAGCCTGGGGGGGCCAAGAAACATTCAGTACTTC.

The table lists this clone with a few counts. The CDR3 loop is CASSPGREQFF. The DNA of the CDR3 is TGTGCCAGCTCACCAGGCAGGGAGCAGTTCTTC. The chain uses TRBV18 and TRBJ2-1, with unresolved D. This CDR3 has 11 residues. V gave up 2 bases and J gave up 10 bases, with 6 bases separating them. Germline V gene lookup returns CDR1 KGHSH and CDR2 LQKENI.

The CDR3 coding sequence is TGTGCCAGCCGCCACCCCCGGGACAGCTCAACTAATGAAAAACTGTTTTTT. It yields the protein CASRHPRDSSTNEKLFF. V and J are TRBV19 and TRBJ1-4; 7 positions match TRBD1. There are 17 residues in the CDR3. V shed 9 bases, J shed 0 bases, and the junction held 13 bases outside the gene matches. The germline V gene encodes CDR1 LNHDA and CDR2 SQIVND (reference sequence).

This chain uses TRBV10-3 with TRBJ1-1; D possibly corresponds to TRBD1 (6 bases). The CDR3 is made up of 13 amino acids. In germline, CDR1 is ENHRY, CDR2 SYGVKD. Trimming shortened V by 0 bases and J by 11 bases, and 13 bases separated the two germline ends. The CDR3 reads CAISESNRDGAFF. As DNA, the CDR3 is TGTGCCATCAGTGAGTCTAACAGGGATGGGGCTTTCTTT.

This clone was counted only a few times. The chain employs TRBV7-9 and TRBJ1-1; possibly TRBD1 for D (6 bases). The V and J ends lost 4 bases and 1 base respectively, with 10 bases between them. The CDR3 loop spans 14 amino acids. The germline CDR1 and CDR2 sequences are SEHNR and FQNEAQ (reference sequence). The CDR3 spells CASSSGASNTEAFF. The CDR3 DNA reads as TGTGCCAGCAGCTCAGGGGCGTCGAACACTGAAGCTTTCTTT.

This clone was seen a few times. V usage is TRBV7-3 and J usage is TRBJ1-1; D possibly corresponds to TRBD1 (5 bases). The CDR3 contains 13 residues. Germline lookup yields CDR1 SGHTA and CDR2 FQGTGA. The V gene lost 5 bases and the J gene lost 2 bases, with 9 bases spanning the gap. For the CDR3, the DNA is TGTGCCAGCAGCCGTCAGGGAAACACTGAAGCTTTCTTT. Its protein is CASSRQGNTEAFF.

A single count supports this clone. The CDR3 coding sequence is TGTGCCAGCAGCCCCCGGGGGGGAGTCTACGAGCAGTACTTC. Protein product: CASSPRGGVYEQYF. This chain links TRBV3-1 (or the pseudogene TRBV3-2) with TRBJ2-7; 8 nucleotides line up with TRBD2. CDR3 length: 14 amino acids. The germline CDR1 and CDR2 sequences are LGHDT and YNNKEL (reference sequence). The junction had 5 bases not matched to a gene; V was cut back by 4 bases and J by 3 bases.

The V gene is TRBV6-6, the J gene TRBJ1-5, with D possibly being TRBD1 (6 bases). This CDR3 spans 14 amino acids. Germline CDR1 MNHNY, CDR2 SVGAGI (reference sequence). Between the trimmed V and J ends, which lost 4 bases and 5 bases, there was a span of 12 bases. This CDR3 reads CASSWGAGDQPQHF. The CDR3, as DNA: TGTGCCAGCAGTTGGGGCGCAGGGGATCAGCCCCAGCATTTT.

This clone has more than one count but fewer than ten. The rearrangement joins TRBV7-9 to TRBJ1-1, with 7 bases aligning to TRBD1. The CDR3 sequence is 18 residues long. Germline values: CDR1 SEHNR, CDR2 FQNEAQ (reference sequence). With 5 bases clipped from V and 7 bases from J, the junction kept 22 bases outside the gene matches. CDR3 in amino acids: CASSQRLRQGAVSDEAFF. The CDR3, as DNA: TGTGCCAGCAGCCAACGGCTCCGACAGGGCGCGGTATCAGATGAAGCTTTCTTT.